A single T cell receptor beta chain is shown here with its context. Germline values: CDR1 SGHRS, CDR2 YFSETQ. The CDR3 runs to 16 residues. The ends were cut back, 0 bases at V and 2 bases at J, with 14 bases in the middle. Newly diagnosed patients aged 18 to 65 had hyperthyroidism of under 2 months' duration. Each diagnosis drew on symptoms, thyroxine, TRAb, thyroid ultrasound and orbital computed tomography findings. These data come from a study of T cells in Graves' hyperthyroidism and ophthalmopathy. Amplification yielded TCR beta CDR3 regions, with RNA transcripts as the source. TCR CDR3 underwent first-round RT-PCR with the HTBI primer set. TCRdb ran MiXCR on the multiplex PCR reads and lists one entry per CDR3 protein. The sample includes approximately 720,000 distinct CDR3 sequences, over 15% seen only once; the top ten take roughly 17%.

This clonotype was obtained from a woman aged 45-59 years with Graves' hyperthyroidism that later progressed to Graves' ophthalmopathy. The V call is TRBV5-1, the J call TRBJ2-5, with D perhaps given as TRBD1 or TRBD2 (5 bases each). Sequencing used blood. The CDR3 spells CASSLVSGRIQETQYF. CDR3 sequence (DNA): TGCGCCAGCAGCTTGGTTTCGGGACGGATACAAGAGACCCAGTACTTC.